One sample yielded the 21 T cell receptor beta chains listed below, sequenced in a study of cytomegalovirus exposure and HLA in healthy donors (dated by TCRdb to about 2017). Libraries were constructed by the immunoSEQ multiplex PCR assay. For the multiplex PCR, a mixture combining 60 forward primers for TCR Vbeta segments and 13 reverse primers for TCR Jbeta segments was used. This immuneACCESS table, as held by TCRdb, lists in-frame sequences with V and J called but not all clones. Of the missing ones, under half trace to an unresolved V gene in checked studies; the others have no known cause. For this sample the table gives tens of thousands of clones, of which more than 85% were detected only once. Clones ranked in the top ten supply roughly 2.5% of the sample. The sequencing input was PBMCs. The receptors here all came from a woman aged 18-29 years in good health and CMV-seronegative.

This chain links TRBV19 with TRBJ2-1; TRBD2 matches 7 bases. CDR1 is LNHDA, CDR2 SQIVND, per germline (reference sequence). With V trimmed by 10 bases and J by 0 bases, 9 bases remained unmatched. The CDR3 runs 15 residues. The CDR3 region is CATRWGGASYNEQFF. DNA for the CDR3: TGTGCCACCAGATGGGGGGGAGCCTCCTACAATGAGCAGTTCTTC.

The rearrangement links TRBV11-3 to TRBJ2-1; 13 bases map to TRBD2. Germline assignment: CDR1 SGHNT and CDR2 YENEEA. With 7 bases clipped from V and 4 bases from J, the junction kept 10 bases outside the gene matches. There are 17 residues in the CDR3. CDR3 protein: CASTGVLGLAGYNEQFF. In DNA form, the CDR3 reads TGTGCCAGCACGGGGGTTTTGGGACTAGCGGGGTACAATGAGCAGTTCTTC.

This rearrangement joins TRBV30 to TRBJ2-7; tentative D call: TRBD1 (5 bases). The CDR3 runs 13 residues. CDR1 GTSNPN and CDR2 SVGIG come from the germline V gene (reference sequence). The ends were cut back, 5 bases at V and 6 bases at J, with 17 bases in the middle. CDR3 residues: CAWDRSQGIEQYF. CDR3 sequence (DNA): TGTGCCTGGGACCGTTCTCAGGGAATCGAGCAGTACTTC. The full variable domain, rest sourced from reference TRBV30 and TRBJ2-7, is SQTIHQWPATLVQPVGSPLSLECTVEGTSNPNLYWYRQAAGRGLQLLFYSVGIGQISSEVPQNLSASRPQDRQFILSSKKLLLSDSGFYLCAWDRSQGIEQYFGPGTRLTVT.

The V call is TRBV5-4, the J call TRBJ1-2, with D maybe TRBD1 (6 bases). Deletions cut 4 bases from V and 1 base from J, with 11 bases between. Germline-derived CDR1 and CDR2 are SGHNT and YYREEE (reference sequence). This CDR3 spans 14 amino acids. The CDR3 spells CASSIGQINYGYTF. DNA of the CDR3: TGTGCCAGCAGCATTGGACAGATTAACTATGGCTACACCTTC.

The chain carries TRBV7-9 and TRBJ2-5; 7 bases are shared with TRBD2. CDR1 and CDR2 from the germline V gene are SEHNR and FQNEAQ (reference sequence). The CDR3 is 15 amino acids. J was trimmed by 3 bases and V by 5 bases; bases with no gene match: 9. The CDR3 nucleotides are TGTGCCAGCAGCCCAAACTTGGGAGGGGAAGAGACCCAGTACTTC. This sequence encodes CASSPNLGGEETQYF.

V and J are TRBV28 and TRBJ2-7, with 7 bases lining up with TRBD2. This CDR3 has 13 amino acids. Germline trimming cut 4 bases from V and 11 bases from J; bases unmatched to any gene: 11. Germline V lookup: CDR1 MDHEN, CDR2 SYDVKM. CDR3 amino acids: CASSSQTSRLEYF. DNA of the CDR3: TGTGCCAGCAGTTCACAGACTAGCAGGTTGGAGTACTTC.

This rearrangement joins TRBV27 to TRBJ2-1, with 11 bases aligning to TRBD2. The CDR3 has 17 residues. From germline, CDR1 is MNHEY and CDR2 SMNVEV (reference sequence). The V and J ends lost 3 bases and 3 bases, in that order; junction bases with no gene match: 7. This CDR3 is CASSLVAGGTLYNEQFF. The CDR3 DNA is TGTGCCAGCAGTTTGGTAGCGGGAGGGACTCTCTACAATGAGCAGTTCTTC.

The rearrangement joins TRBV5-1 to TRBJ1-1; the D gene is possibly TRBD1 (6 bases). Looked up from germline, CDR1 is SGHRS and CDR2 is YFSETQ. This CDR3 has 13 residues. With 3 bases removed from V and 3 bases from J, the gap between germline ends came to 9 bases. The DNA of the CDR3 is TGCGCCAGCAGCTGGACAGAGGACACTGAAGCTTTCTTT. Translating gives CASSWTEDTEAFF. Drawing the rest from reference TRBV5-1 and TRBJ1-1, the complete variable domain is KAGVTQTPRYLIKTRGQQVTLSCSPISGHRSVSWYQQTPGQGLQFLFEYFSETQRNKGNFPGRFSGRQFSNSRSEMNVSTLELGDSALYLCASSWTEDTEAFFGQGTRLTVV.

This clone was picked up one time. The chain joins TRBV6-1 to TRBJ2-5; 9 nucleotides align to TRBD1. Trimming at V came to 5 bases and at J to 4 bases, leaving 2 bases not matched to a gene. CDR3 length equals 13 residues. Germline V gene lookup returns CDR1 MNHNS and CDR2 SASEGT. The CDR3: CASSMDRGETQYF. CDR3 DNA sequence: TGTGCCAGCAGTATGGACAGGGGAGAGACCCAGTACTTC.

This chain uses TRBV9 with TRBJ2-1; weak D call: TRBD1 (6 bases). CDR1 and CDR2 from the germline V gene are SGDLS and YYNGEE. The V and J ends lost 4 bases and 13 bases respectively, with 24 bases between them. This CDR3 is 15 amino acids long. The CDR3 DNA sequence: TGTGCCAGCAGCCCCGACAGGATCATACCTTTCCCCCAGTTCTTC. Protein sequence: CASSPDRIIPFPQFF.

This clone came up a few times. CDR3 region: CASSHRVSGANVLTF. The DNA of the CDR3 is TGTGCCAGCAGCCACAGGGTCTCTGGGGCCAACGTCCTGACTTTC. The V gene is TRBV6-5, the J gene TRBJ2-6; tentative D call: TRBD1 (6 bases). The ends were cut back, 6 bases at V and 0 bases at J, with 9 bases in the middle. This CDR3 is 15 amino acids long. Germline V gene lookup returns CDR1 MNHEY and CDR2 SVGAGI.

The chain carries TRBV11-3 and TRBJ2-1, with 14 bases lining up with TRBD2. The germline gives CDR1 SGHNT, CDR2 YENEEA. CDR3 length: 18 residues. Unmatched junction bases numbered 7, after V lost 5 bases and J lost 1 base. CDR3 bases: TGTGCCAGCAGCGCGACTAGCGGGAGGGCCCTTTCCTACAATGAGCAGTTCTTC. Protein: CASSATSGRALSYNEQFF. Full variable domain (remainder filled in from reference TRBV11-3 and TRBJ2-1): EAGVVQSPRYKIIEKKQPVAFWCNPISGHNTLYWYLQNLGQGPELLIRYENEEAVDDSQLPKDRFSAERLKGVDSTLKIQPAELGDSAVYLCASSATSGRALSYNEQFFGPGTRLTVL.

The chain uses TRBV5-4 and TRBJ2-7; TRBD2 matches 13 bases. Looked up from germline, CDR1 is SGHNT and CDR2 is YYREEE (reference sequence). This CDR3 has 15 amino acids. The junction had 0 bases not matched to a gene; V was cut back by 1 base and J by 2 bases. The CDR3 DNA reads as TGTGCCAGCAGCTTGACTAGCGGGAGGGCCTACGAGCAGTACTTC. It translates to CASSLTSGRAYEQYF.

The genes are TRBV29-1 and TRBJ2-5, with D perhaps TRBD1 (6 bases). The V end was cut by 7 bases, the J end by 2 bases, with 14 bases between. CDR1 is SQVTM and CDR2 is ANQGSEA in the germline V gene. The CDR3 has 13 amino acids. The CDR3 DNA follows: TGCAGCGCTCAATCAGGGGTTCAAGAGACCCAGTACTTC. This translates into CSAQSGVQETQYF. The full variable domain, rest sourced from reference TRBV29-1 and TRBJ2-5, is SAVISQKPSRDICQRGTSLTIQCQVDSQVTMMFWYRQQPGQSLTLIATANQGSEATYESGFVIDKFPISRPNLTFSTLTVSNMSPEDSSIYLCSAQSGVQETQYFGPGTRLLVL.

The chain recombines TRBV6-1 with TRBJ2-2; D gene uncertain. V was pared by 2 bases and J by 2 bases, with 6 bases between. The length of the CDR3 is 14 residues. The germline V gene encodes CDR1 MNHNS and CDR2 SASEGT. The CDR3: CASSEWANTGELFF. For the CDR3, the DNA is TGTGCCAGCAGTGAATGGGCTAACACCGGGGAGCTGTTTTTT.

This clone was seen more than once but under ten times. The gene calls are TRBV6-5 and TRBJ2-1; TRBD2 agrees at 7 bases. Germline V gives CDR1 MNHEY, CDR2 SVGAGI. Trimming cost V 6 bases and J 1 base; bases outside gene matches: 6. The CDR3 spans 15 residues. CDR3: CASRDASGSYNEQFF. Here the CDR3 DNA reads TGTGCCAGCAGAGACGCTAGCGGTTCCTACAATGAGCAGTTCTTC.

Points on this clone: Germline and junction disagree at one end, which may indicate a read error. V and J are TRBV7-9 and TRBJ2-4; 12 bases are a match to TRBD2. Germline CDR1 reads SEHNR; CDR2 reads FQNEAQ (reference sequence). The CDR3 has 17 residues. The CDR3 reads CSSSYSGLAGWKNIQYF. Written as DNA, the CDR3 is TGTTCCAGCAGCTACTCTGGACTAGCGGGATGGAAAAACATTCAGTACTTC.

The genes are TRBV18 and TRBJ2-1, with a weak D call TRBD1 (6 bases). Germline lookup yields CDR1 KGHSH and CDR2 LQKENI. There are 15 residues in the CDR3. The V and J ends lost 3 bases and 6 bases respectively, with 15 bases between them. The CDR3 sequence: CASSPAAGESNEQFF. CDR3 in DNA: TGTGCCAGCTCACCCGCGGCAGGGGAGAGCAATGAGCAGTTCTTC.

This chain links TRBV7-3 with TRBJ2-3, with TRBD2 matching 10 bases. J gave up 5 bases and V 6 bases, and 5 bases lay outside the gene matches. The CDR3 extends over 14 amino acids. CDR1 is SGHTA, CDR2 FQGTGA, per germline. The CDR3 is CASRLAGVGDTQYF. In nucleotides, the CDR3 is TGTGCCAGCAGGCTAGCGGGAGTGGGAGATACGCAGTATTTT.

The genes are TRBV15 and TRBJ2-1; possible D gene TRBD2, 5 bases. This CDR3 comprises 17 residues. The V end was cut by 2 bases, the J end by 0 bases, with 14 bases between. The germline CDR1 and CDR2 sequences are LNHNV and YYDKDF (reference sequence). CDR3 amino acids: CATSRTKRLSSYNEQFF. The CDR3 coding sequence is TGTGCCACCAGCAGAACGAAGCGGTTGAGCTCCTACAATGAGCAGTTCTTC.

The rearrangement joins TRBV5-1 to TRBJ2-2; D ambiguous. Looked up from germline, CDR1 is SGHRS and CDR2 is YFSETQ. The ends were cut back, 5 bases at V and 5 bases at J, with 4 bases in the middle. CDR3 size: 11 residues. The CDR3 protein is CASRQTGELFF. In nucleotides, the CDR3 is TGCGCCAGCAGACAAACCGGGGAGCTGTTTTTT.